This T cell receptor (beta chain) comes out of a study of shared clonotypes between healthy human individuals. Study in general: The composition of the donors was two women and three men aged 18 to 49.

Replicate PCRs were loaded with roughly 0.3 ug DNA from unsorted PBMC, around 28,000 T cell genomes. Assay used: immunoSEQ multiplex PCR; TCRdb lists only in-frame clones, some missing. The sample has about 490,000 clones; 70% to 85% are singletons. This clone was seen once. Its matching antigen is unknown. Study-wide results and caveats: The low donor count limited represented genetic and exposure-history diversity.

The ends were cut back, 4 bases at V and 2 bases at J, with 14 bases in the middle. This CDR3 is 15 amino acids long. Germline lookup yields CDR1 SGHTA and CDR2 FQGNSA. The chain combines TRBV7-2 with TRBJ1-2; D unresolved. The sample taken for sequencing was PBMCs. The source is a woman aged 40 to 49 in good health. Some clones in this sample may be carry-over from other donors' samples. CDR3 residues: CASSSRRTGNYGYTF. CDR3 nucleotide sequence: TGTGCCAGCAGCTCACGAAGGACTGGCAACTATGGCTACACCTTC.